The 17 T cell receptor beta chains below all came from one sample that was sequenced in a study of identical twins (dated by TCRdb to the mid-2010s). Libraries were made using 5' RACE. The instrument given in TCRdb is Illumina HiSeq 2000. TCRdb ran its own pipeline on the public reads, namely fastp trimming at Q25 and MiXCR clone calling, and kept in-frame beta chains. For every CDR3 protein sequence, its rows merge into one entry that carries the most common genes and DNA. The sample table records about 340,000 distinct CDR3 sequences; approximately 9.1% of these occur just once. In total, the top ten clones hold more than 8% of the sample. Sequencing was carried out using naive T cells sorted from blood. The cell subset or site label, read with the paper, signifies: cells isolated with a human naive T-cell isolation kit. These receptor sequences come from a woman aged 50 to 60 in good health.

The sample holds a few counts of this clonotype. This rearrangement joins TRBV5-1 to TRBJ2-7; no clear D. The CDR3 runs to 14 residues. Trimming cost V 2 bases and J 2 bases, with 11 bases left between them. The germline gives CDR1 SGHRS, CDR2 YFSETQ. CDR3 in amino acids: CASSFTTETYEQYF. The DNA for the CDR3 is TGCGCCAGCAGCTTTACGACTGAGACCTACGAGCAGTACTTC. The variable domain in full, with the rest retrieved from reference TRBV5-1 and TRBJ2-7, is KAGVTQTPRYLIKTRGQQVTLSCSPISGHRSVSWYQQTPGQGLQFLFEYFSETQRNKGNFPGRFSGRQFSNSRSEMNVSTLELGDSALYLCASSFTTETYEQYFGPGTRLTVT.

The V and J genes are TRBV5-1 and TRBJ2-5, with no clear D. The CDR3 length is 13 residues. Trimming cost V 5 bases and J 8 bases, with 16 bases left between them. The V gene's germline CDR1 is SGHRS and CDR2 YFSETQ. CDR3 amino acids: CASREDQKRTQYF. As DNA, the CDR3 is TGCGCCAGCAGAGAAGATCAGAAGAGAACCCAGTACTTC.

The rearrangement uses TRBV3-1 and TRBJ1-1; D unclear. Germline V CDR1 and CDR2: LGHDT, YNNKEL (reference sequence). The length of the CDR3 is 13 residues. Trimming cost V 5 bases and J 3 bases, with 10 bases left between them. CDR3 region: CASSALPDTEAFF. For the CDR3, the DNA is TGTGCCAGCAGCGCGCTTCCAGACACTGAAGCTTTCTTT.

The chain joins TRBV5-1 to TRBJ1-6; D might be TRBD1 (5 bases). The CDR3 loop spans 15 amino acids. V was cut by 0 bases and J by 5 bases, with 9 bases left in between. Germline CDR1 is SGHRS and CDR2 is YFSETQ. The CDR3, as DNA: TGCGCCAGCAGCTTGGGGGGACGGAATAATTCACCCCTCCACTTT. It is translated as CASSLGGRNNSPLHF.

The CDR3 loop is CASSQDLAPGGYQPQHF. The CDR3 bases are TGTGCCAGCAGCCAAGATCTTGCTCCGGGCGGCTATCAGCCCCAGCATTTT. The V gene is TRBV3-1, the J gene TRBJ1-5; D gene unclear. The CDR3 loop spans 17 amino acids. Germline V lookup: CDR1 LGHDT, CDR2 YNNKEL (reference sequence). The germline V and J ends were trimmed by 0 bases and 5 bases, with 17 bases remaining between them. Full variable domain (remainder filled in from reference TRBV3-1 and TRBJ1-5): DTAVSQTPKYLVTQMGNDKSIKCEQNLGHDTMYWYKQDSKKFLKIMFSYNNKELIINETVPNRFSPKSPDKAHLNLHINSLELGDSAVYFCASSQDLAPGGYQPQHFGDGTRLSIL.

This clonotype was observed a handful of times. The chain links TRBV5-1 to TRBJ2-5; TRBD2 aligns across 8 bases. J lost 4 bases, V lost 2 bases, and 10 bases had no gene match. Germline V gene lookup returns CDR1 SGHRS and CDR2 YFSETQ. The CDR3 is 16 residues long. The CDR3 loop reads CASSFGAGGSGETQYF. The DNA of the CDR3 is TGCGCCAGCAGCTTCGGCGCGGGGGGCTCGGGAGAGACCCAGTACTTC. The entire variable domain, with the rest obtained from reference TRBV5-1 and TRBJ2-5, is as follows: KAGVTQTPRYLIKTRGQQVTLSCSPISGHRSVSWYQQTPGQGLQFLFEYFSETQRNKGNFPGRFSGRQFSNSRSEMNVSTLELGDSALYLCASSFGAGGSGETQYFGPGTRLLVL.

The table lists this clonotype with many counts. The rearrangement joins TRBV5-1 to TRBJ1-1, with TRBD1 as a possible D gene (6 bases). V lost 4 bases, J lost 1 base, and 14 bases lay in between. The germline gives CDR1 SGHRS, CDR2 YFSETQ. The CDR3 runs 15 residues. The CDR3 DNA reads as TGCGCCAGCAGCATACAGGGAATAGGGAACACTGAAGCTTTCTTT. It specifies CASSIQGIGNTEAFF.

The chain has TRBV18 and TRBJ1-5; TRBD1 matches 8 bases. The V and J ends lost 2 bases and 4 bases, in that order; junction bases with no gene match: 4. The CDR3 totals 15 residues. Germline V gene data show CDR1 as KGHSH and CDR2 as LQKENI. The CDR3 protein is CASSPDGTGNQPQHF. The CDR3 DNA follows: TGTGCCAGCTCACCAGACGGGACAGGAAATCAGCCCCAGCATTTT.

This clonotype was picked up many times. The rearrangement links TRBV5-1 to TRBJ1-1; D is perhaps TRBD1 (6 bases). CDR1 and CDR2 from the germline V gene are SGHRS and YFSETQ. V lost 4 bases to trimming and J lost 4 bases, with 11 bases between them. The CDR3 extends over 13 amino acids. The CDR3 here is CASSPQGGTEAFF. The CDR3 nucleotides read TGCGCCAGCAGCCCCCAAGGGGGCACTGAAGCTTTCTTT.

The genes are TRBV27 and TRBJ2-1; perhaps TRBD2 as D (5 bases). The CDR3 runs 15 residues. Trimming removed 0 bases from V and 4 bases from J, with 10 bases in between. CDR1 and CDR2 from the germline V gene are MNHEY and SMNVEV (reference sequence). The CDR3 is CASSLSGVGYNEQFF. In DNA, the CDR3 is TGTGCCAGCAGTTTATCGGGAGTTGGGTACAATGAGCAGTTCTTC.

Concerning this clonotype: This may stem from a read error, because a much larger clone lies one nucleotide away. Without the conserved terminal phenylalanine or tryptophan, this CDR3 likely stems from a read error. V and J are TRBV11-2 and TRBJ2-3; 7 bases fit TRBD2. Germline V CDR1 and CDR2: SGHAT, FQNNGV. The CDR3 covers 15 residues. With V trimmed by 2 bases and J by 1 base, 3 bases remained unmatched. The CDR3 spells CASSLFLAGTDTQYC. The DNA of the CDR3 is TGTGCCAGCAGCTTATTTCTAGCGGGCACAGATACGCAGTATTGT.

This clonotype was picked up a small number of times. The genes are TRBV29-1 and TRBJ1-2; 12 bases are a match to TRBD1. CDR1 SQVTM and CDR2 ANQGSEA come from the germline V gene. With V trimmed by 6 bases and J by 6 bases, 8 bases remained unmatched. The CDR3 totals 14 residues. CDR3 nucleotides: TGCAGCGTGATACCGGGACAGGGGGCAAATGGCTACACCTTC. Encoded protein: CSVIPGQGANGYTF. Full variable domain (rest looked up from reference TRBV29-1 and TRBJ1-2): SAVISQKPSRDICQRGTSLTIQCQVDSQVTMMFWYRQQPGQSLTLIATANQGSEATYESGFVIDKFPISRPNLTFSTLTVSNMSPEDSSIYLCSVIPGQGANGYTFGSGTRLTVV.

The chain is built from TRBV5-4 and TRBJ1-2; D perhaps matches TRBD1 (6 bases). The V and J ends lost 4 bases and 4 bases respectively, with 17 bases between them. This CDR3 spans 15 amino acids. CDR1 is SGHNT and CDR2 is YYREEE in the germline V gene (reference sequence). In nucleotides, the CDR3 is TGTGCCAGCAGCCAGACAGGAGAGAGCGGCTATGGCTACACCTTC. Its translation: CASSQTGESGYGYTF.

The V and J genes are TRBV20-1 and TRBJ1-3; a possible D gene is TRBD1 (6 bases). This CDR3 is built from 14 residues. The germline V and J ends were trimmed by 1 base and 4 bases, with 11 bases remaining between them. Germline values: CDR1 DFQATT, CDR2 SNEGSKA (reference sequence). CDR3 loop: CSARVFGQGNTIYF. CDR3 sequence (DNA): TGCAGTGCTAGAGTTTTCGGACAGGGAAACACCATATATTTT.

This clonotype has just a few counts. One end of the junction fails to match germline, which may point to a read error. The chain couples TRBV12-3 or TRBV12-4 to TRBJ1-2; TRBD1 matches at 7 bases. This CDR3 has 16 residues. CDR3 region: CASSLGGRPGPAGYTF. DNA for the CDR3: TGTGCCAGCAGCTTAGGGGGCCGGCCAGGGCCGGCCGGCTACACCTTC.

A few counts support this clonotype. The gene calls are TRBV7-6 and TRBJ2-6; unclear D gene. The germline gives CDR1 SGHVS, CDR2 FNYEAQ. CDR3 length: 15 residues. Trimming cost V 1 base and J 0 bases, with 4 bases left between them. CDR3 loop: CASSLEVSGANVLTF. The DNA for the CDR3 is TGTGCCAGCAGCTTAGAGGTCTCTGGGGCCAACGTCCTGACTTTC.

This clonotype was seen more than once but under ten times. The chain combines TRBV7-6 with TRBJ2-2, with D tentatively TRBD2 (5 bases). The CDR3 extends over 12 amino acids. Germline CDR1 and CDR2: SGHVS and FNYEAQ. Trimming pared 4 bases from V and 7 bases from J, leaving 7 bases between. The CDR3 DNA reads TGTGCCAGCAGCTCCCGGGGCGGGGAGCTGTTTTTT. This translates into CASSSRGGELFF. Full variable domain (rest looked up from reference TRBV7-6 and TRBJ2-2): GAGVSQSPRYKVTKRGQDVALRCDPISGHVSLYWYRQALGQGPEFLTYFNYEAQQDKSGLPNDRFSAERPEGSISTLTIQRTEQRDSAMYRCASSSRGGELFFGEGSRLTVL.